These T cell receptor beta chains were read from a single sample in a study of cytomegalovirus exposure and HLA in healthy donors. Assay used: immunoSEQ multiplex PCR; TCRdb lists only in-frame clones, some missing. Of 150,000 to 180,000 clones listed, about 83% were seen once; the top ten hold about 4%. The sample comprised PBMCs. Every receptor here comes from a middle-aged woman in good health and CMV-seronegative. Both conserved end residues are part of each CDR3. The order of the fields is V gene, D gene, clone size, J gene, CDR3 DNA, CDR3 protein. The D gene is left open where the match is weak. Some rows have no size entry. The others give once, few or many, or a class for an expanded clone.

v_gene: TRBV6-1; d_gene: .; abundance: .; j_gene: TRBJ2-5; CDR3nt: TGTGCCAGTGACAGGAGATGGGTAGAGACCCAGTACTTC; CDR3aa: CASDRRWVETQYF
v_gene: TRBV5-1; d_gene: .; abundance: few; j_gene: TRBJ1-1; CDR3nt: TGCGCCAGCAGCTTGGGCGGCAGGGGAGTAACTGAAGCTTTCTTT; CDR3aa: CASSLGGRGVTEAFF
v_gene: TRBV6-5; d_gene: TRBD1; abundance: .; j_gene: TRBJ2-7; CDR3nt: TGTGCCAGCAGTCGGGGACAGGGTCCTTCCTACGAGCAGTACTTC; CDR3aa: CASSRGQGPSYEQYF
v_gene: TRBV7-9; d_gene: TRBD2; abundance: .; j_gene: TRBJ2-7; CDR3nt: TGTGCCGGGAGTTCTAGCGGGGGGTACGAGCAGTACTTC; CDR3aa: CAGSSSGGYEQYF
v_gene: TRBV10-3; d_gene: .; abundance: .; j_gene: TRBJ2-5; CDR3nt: TGTGCCATCAGTGAGTCGAACAACCAAGAGACCCAGTACTTC; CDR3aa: CAISESNNQETQYF
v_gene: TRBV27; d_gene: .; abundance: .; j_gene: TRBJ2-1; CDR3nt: TGTGCCAGCAGTTTAAGGGGCAATGAGCAGTTCTTC; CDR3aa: CASSLRGNEQFF
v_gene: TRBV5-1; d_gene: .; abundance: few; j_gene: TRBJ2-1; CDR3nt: TGCGCCAGCAGCTTGGAGGTGGGGAGAGATGAGCAGTTCTTC; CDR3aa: CASSLEVGRDEQFF
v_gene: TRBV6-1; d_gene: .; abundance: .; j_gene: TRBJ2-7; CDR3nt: TGTGCCAGCAGTGAAGCGGGGGGGCTACTGTCCTACGAGCAGTACTTC; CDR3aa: CASSEAGGLLSYEQYF
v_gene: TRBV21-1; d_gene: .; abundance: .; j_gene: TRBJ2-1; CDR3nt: TGTGCCAGCAGCAAAGGGACTAGCTCCTACAATGAGCAGTTCTTC; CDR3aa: CASSKGTSSYNEQFF
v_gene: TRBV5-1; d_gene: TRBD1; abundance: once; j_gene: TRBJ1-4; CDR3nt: TGCGCCAGCAGCTTGGTCCCAGGGGGTGGTGAAAAACTGTTTTTT; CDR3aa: CASSLVPGGGEKLFF
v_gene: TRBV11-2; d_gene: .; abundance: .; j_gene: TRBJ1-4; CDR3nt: TGTGCCAGCAGCCTAGCGGGGGGGACTAATGAAAAACTGTTTTTT; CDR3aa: CASSLAGGTNEKLFF
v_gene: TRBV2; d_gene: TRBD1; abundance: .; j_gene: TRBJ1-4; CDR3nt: TGTGCCAGCAGCCGGGACAGGGACGAAAAACTGTTTTTT; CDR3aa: CASSRDRDEKLFF
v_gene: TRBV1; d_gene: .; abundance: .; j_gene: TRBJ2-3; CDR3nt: TGCACCAGCAGCCAATACGACCCCGGGGGGCGTAATTCGGATACGCAGTATTTT; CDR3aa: CTSSQYDPGGRNSDTQYF
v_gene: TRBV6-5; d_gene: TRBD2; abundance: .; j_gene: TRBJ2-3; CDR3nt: TGTGCCAGCAGAGGGACTAGCCGGGCAGATACGCAGTATTTT; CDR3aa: CASRGTSRADTQYF
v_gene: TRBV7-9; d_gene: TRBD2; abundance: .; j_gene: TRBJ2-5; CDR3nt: TGTGCCAGCAGCCGTGGGAGTCCAGGACTAGCGGGAGAGACCCAGTACTTC; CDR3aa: CASSRGSPGLAGETQYF
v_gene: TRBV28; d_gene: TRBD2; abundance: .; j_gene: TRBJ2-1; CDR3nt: TGTGCCACGCGGCGGGAAGGCGGGGGGGTATACAATGAGCAGTTCTTC; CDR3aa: CATRREGGGVYNEQFF
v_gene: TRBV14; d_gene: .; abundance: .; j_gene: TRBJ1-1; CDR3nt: TGTGCCAGCAGCACGCGACAGGTCCGATATACGGAAGCTTTCTTT; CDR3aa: CASSTRQVRYTEAFF
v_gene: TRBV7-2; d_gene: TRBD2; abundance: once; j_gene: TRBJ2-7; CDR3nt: TGTGCCAGCAGCCCTGGGGTCCTAGCGGGGGCCAACTCCTACGAGCAGTACTTC; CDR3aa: CASSPGVLAGANSYEQYF
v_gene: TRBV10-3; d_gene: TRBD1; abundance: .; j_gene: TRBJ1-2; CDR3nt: TGTGCCATCAGCTTCGACAGGGAGTACTATGGCTACACCTTC; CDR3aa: CAISFDREYYGYTF
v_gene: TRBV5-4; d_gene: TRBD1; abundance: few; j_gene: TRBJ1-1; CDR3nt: TGTGCCAGCAGCGCGCTTCGGGACAGTGAAGCTTTCTTT; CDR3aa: CASSALRDSEAFF
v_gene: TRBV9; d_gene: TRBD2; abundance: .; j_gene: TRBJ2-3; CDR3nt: TGTGCCAGCAGCGCACTAGCGGGGGCCGCTCGATTCAACACAGATACGCAGTATTTT; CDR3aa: CASSALAGAARFNTDTQYF
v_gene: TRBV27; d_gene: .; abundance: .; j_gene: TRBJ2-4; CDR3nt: TGTGCCAGCGGCCGGGGAAACATTCAGTACTTC; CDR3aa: CASGRGNIQYF
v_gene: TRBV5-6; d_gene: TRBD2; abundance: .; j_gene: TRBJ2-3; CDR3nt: TGTGCCAGCAGCTTGCCTAGCGGGGGCTCCGGGAGCACAGATACGCAGTATTTT; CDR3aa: CASSLPSGGSGSTDTQYF
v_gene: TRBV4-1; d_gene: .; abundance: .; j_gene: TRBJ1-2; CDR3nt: TGCGCCAGCAGCCAAGATTGGCGGGGTGGCTACACCTTC; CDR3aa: CASSQDWRGGYTF
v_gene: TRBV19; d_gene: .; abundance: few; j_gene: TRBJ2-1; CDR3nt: TGTGCCAGTAGTTTCCGGACGGGGAATGAGCAGTTCTTC; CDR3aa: CASSFRTGNEQFF
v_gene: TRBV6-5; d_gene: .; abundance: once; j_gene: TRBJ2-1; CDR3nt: TGTGCCAGCAGTTACTCGATAGGGGGATCCCCCAATGAGCAGTTCTTC; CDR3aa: CASSYSIGGSPNEQFF
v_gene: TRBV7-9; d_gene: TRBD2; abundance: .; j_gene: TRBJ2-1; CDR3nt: TGTGCCAGCAGCTCGAGCGGGAGGGCCAAGAATGAGCAGTTCTTC; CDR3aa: CASSSSGRAKNEQFF
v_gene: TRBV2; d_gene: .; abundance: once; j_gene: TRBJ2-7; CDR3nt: TGTGCCAGCAGTGGTCCGGGAGTGTGGCAGTACTTC; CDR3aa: CASSGPGVWQYF
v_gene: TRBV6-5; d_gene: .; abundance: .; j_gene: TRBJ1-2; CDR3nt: TGTGCCAGCAGTAGTACTGTGAGCTATGGCTACACCTTC; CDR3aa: CASSSTVSYGYTF
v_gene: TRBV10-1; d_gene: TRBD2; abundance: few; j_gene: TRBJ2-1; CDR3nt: TGCGCCAGCAGTGCGGGAGGGCCCCCGAACGATGAGCAGTTCTTC; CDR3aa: CASSAGGPPNDEQFF
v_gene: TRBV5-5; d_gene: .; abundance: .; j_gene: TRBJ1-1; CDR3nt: TGTGCCAGCAGCTTGATAGGAGATAACACTGAAGCTTTCTTT; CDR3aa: CASSLIGDNTEAFF
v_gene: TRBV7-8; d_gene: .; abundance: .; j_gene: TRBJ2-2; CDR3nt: TGTGCCAGCACCTGGGGAGGACGAACCGGGGAGCTGTTTTTT; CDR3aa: CASTWGGRTGELFF
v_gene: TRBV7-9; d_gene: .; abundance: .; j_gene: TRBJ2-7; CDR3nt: TGTGCCAGCAGCCCAGAAGAACTAGGGTTATACGAGCAGTACTTC; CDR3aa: CASSPEELGLYEQYF
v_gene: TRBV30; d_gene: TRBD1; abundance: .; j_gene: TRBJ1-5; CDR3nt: TGTGCCTGGAGTGTACAGGGACAGGTCATTCAGCCCCAGCATTTT; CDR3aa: CAWSVQGQVIQPQHF
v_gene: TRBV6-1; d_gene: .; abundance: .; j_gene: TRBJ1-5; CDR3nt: TGTGCCAGCAGGAAGGCGGGGGGGGGCAATCAGCCCCAGCATTTT; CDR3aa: CASRKAGGGNQPQHF
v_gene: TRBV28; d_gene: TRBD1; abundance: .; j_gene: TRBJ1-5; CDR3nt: TGTGCCAGCAGTCCGAACAGGGGGCCCAATCAGCCCCAGCATTTT; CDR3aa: CASSPNRGPNQPQHF
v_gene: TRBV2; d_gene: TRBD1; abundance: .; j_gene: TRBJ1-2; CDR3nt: TGTGCCAGCGTCCGGGACAGGGTTCTCTATGGCTACACCTTC; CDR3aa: CASVRDRVLYGYTF
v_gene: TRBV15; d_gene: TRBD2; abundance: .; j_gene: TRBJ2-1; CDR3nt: TGTGCCACCAGCAGGCACGCCGGGACTAGCGAGTACAATGAGCAGTTCTTC; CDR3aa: CATSRHAGTSEYNEQFF
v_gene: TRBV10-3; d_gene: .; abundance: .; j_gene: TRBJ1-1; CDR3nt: TGTGCCATCAGTGATGCGGAGTCCACTGAAGCTTTCTTT; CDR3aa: CAISDAESTEAFF
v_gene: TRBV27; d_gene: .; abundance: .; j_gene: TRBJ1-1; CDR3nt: TGTGCCAGCAGGCTGACAGGTGGTACCGAAGCTTTCTTT; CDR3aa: CASRLTGGTEAFF
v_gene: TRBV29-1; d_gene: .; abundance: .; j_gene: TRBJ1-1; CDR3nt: TGCAGCGTCGGGGGAGGGACGTCTGAAGCTTTCTTT; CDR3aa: CSVGGGTSEAFF
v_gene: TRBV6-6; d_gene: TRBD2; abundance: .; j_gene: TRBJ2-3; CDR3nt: TGTGCCAGCCTCGGGGGGACTACGCAGTATTTT; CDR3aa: CASLGGTTQYF
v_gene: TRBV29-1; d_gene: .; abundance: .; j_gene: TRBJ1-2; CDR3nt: TGCAGCGTCTCCAGGGAGGCTTATGGCTACACCTTC; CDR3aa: CSVSREAYGYTF
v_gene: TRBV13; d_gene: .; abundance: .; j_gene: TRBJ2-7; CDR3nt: TGTGCCAGCAGCCCCAAGAGGTTTCTTTCCTACGAGCAGTACTTC; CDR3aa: CASSPKRFLSYEQYF
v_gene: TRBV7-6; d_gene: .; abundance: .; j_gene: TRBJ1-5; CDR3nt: TGTGCCAGCAGCTTAGACAGGGGCAATCAGCCCCAGCATTTT; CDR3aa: CASSLDRGNQPQHF
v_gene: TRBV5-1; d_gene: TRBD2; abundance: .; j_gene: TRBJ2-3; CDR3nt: TGCGCCAGCAGCCCGGGGGGTACATTCACAGATACGCAGTATTTT; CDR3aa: CASSPGGTFTDTQYF
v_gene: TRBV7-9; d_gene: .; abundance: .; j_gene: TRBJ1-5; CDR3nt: TGTGCCAGCAGCCCTAGCTCAGGGGAAGATCAGCCCCAGCATTTT; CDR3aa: CASSPSSGEDQPQHF
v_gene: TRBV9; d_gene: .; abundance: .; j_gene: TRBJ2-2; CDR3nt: TGTGCCAGCAGCGTCTCGTCTGCGAGGGCAGACACCGGGGAGCTGTTTTTT; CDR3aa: CASSVSSARADTGELFF
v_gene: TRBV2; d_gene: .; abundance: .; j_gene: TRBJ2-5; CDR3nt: TGTGCCAGCGGGGCAGCTCAAGAGACCCAGTACTTC; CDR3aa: CASGAAQETQYF
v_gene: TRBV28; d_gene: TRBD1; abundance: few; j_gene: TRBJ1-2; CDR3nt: TGTGCCAGCAGTTTCCCCGAGACAGGGGCTAATGGCTACACCTTC; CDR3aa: CASSFPETGANGYTF
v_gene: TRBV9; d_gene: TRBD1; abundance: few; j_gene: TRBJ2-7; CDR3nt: TGTGCCAGCAGCGGGTCCGGGACAGGTTTCTCCTACGAGCAGTACTTC; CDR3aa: CASSGSGTGFSYEQYF
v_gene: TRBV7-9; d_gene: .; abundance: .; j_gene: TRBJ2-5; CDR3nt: TGTGCCAGCAGCCGTGGGACGGTTACTCGGGGGGAGACCCAGTACTTC; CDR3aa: CASSRGTVTRGETQYF
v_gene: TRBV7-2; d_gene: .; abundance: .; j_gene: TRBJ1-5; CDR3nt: TGTGCCAGCAGCTTCCGGGATTCCCAGCCCCAGCATTTT; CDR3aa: CASSFRDSQPQHF